This T cell receptor (beta chain) came from a study of T cell responses to AZD1222 COVID-19 vaccine. The assay was immunoSEQ multiplex PCR, and TCRdb's table has in-frame clones only and misses some. The data hold about 94,000 clones, with 88% observed a single time. Study-wide results and caveats: The CD4 TCRs associated with vaccination extended across spike and predominated at 160-218 and 743-854. Baseline seropositivity characterized only six AZD1222 recipients.

Concerning this clone: The target antigen is unknown.

The germline gives CDR1 SGHTA, CDR2 FQGNSA. The CDR3 is made up of 14 amino acids. The V gene lost 0 bases and the J gene lost 2 bases, with 7 bases spanning the gap. The specimen comprised peripheral blood, sampled 28 days after the second AZD1222 dose. The TCR comes from an adult who received the AZD1222 COVID-19 vaccine. The chain is built from TRBV7-2 and TRBJ1-1; possible D gene TRBD1, 5 bases. CDR3 sequence: CASSLAGPNTEAFF. The CDR3 DNA follows: TGTGCCAGCAGCTTAGCGGGGCCTAACACTGAAGCTTTCTTT.